These 30 T cell receptor beta chains came from one sample sequenced in a study of T cells in localized non-small cell lung cancer. The assay was immunoSEQ multiplex PCR, and TCRdb's table has in-frame clones only and misses some. The sample has some 72,000 clones, 80% to 90% seen once; the top ten hold under 3.5%. The source was peripheral blood, collected before any cancer treatment. The origin of the receptors is a man aged 40 to 75 with stage I lung adenocarcinoma.

The sample holds one count of this clone. This chain uses TRBV28 with TRBJ1-1; D not certain. There are 13 residues in the CDR3. CDR1 and CDR2 (germline): MDHEN, SYDVKM. Trimming removed 2 bases from V and 5 bases from J, with 9 bases in between. The CDR3 bases are TGTGCCAGCAGTTTAGTCCAGGAGACTGAAGCTTTCTTT. This sequence encodes CASSLVQETEAFF. Full variable domain (remainder filled in from reference TRBV28 and TRBJ1-1): DVKVTQSSRYLVKRTGEKVFLECVQDMDHENMFWYRQDPGLGLRLIYFSYDVKMKEKGDIPEGYSVSREKKERFSLILESASTNQTSMYLCASSLVQETEAFFGQGTRLTVV.

The table lists this clone with a count of one. The DNA of the CDR3 is TGTGCCAGCAGCCGGAGGGCCCCTTACAATGAGCAGTTCTTC. It translates to CASSRRAPYNEQFF. The chain is built from TRBV27 and TRBJ2-1, with D maybe TRBD2 (6 bases). CDR1 is MNHEY, CDR2 SMNVEV, per germline (reference sequence). V lost 6 bases to trimming and J lost 4 bases, with 13 bases between them. CDR3 length: 14 amino acids.

The CDR3 here is CASSPGAGSNQPQHF. The CDR3 DNA sequence: TGTGCCAGCAGCCCAGGGGCTGGAAGCAATCAGCCCCAGCATTTT. The V call is TRBV9, the J call TRBJ1-5, with a possible D match to TRBD1 (6 bases). The CDR3 totals 15 residues. Germline V lookup: CDR1 SGDLS, CDR2 YYNGEE. The V end lost 4 bases, the J end lost 1 base, and 12 bases lay between the germline ends. The full variable domain, rest sourced from reference TRBV9 and TRBJ1-5, is DSGVTQTPKHLITATGQRVTLRCSPRSGDLSVYWYQQSLDQGLQFLIQYYNGEERAKGNILERFSAQQFPDLHSELNLSSLELGDSALYFCASSPGAGSNQPQHFGDGTRLSIL.

The chain has TRBV11-2 and TRBJ1-2; 11 bases fit TRBD1. V gave up 5 bases and J gave up 3 bases; unmatched junction bases: 11. Germline V lookup: CDR1 SGHAT, CDR2 FQNNGV. CDR3 size: 17 residues. CDR3 protein: CASSPLRTGGNHYGYTF. For the CDR3, the DNA is TGTGCCAGCAGCCCCTTAAGGACAGGGGGCAATCACTATGGCTACACCTTC.

This chain links TRBV5-1 with TRBJ2-3, with TRBD2 matching over 10 bases. With V trimmed by 2 bases and J by 2 bases, 5 bases remained unmatched. The CDR3 is 16 amino acids. Germline CDR1 SGHRS, CDR2 YFSETQ. The CDR3 DNA is TGCGCCAGCAGCTTAACAGCGGGGGGGCCCACAGATACGCAGTATTTT. It is translated as CASSLTAGGPTDTQYF. Combining the CDR3 with reference TRBV5-1 and TRBJ2-3 gives the whole variable domain KAGVTQTPRYLIKTRGQQVTLSCSPISGHRSVSWYQQTPGQGLQFLFEYFSETQRNKGNFPGRFSGRQFSNSRSEMNVSTLELGDSALYLCASSLTAGGPTDTQYFGPGTRLTVL.

The chain has TRBV11-3 and TRBJ2-1; 8 bases are a match to TRBD1. V lost 4 bases to trimming and J lost 3 bases; unmatched junction nucleotides: 5. In germline, CDR1 is SGHNT, CDR2 YENEEA. The CDR3 is 15 residues long. CDR3 bases: TGTGCCAGCAGCTCAGCCGGACAGGGCTACAATGAGCAGTTCTTC. It is translated as CASSSAGQGYNEQFF.

The chain uses TRBV19 and TRBJ2-6, with TRBD2 matching over 7 bases. This CDR3 has 15 residues. From germline, CDR1 is LNHDA and CDR2 SQIVND (reference sequence). J lost 3 bases, V lost 9 bases, and 8 bases had no gene match. CDR3 loop: CASRAPGGGANVLTF. Here the CDR3 DNA reads TGTGCCAGCAGAGCCCCGGGAGGTGGGGCCAACGTCCTGACTTTC.

The chain links TRBV6-6 to TRBJ2-5; 10 bases fit TRBD2. CDR3 length: 15 amino acids. From germline, CDR1 is MNHNY and CDR2 SVGAGI (reference sequence). J gave up 4 bases and V 4 bases, and 6 bases lay outside the gene matches. CDR3 nucleotide sequence: TGTGCCAGCAGTTCAGCGGGAGGGAGAAGAGAGACCCAGTACTTC. Protein product: CASSSAGGRRETQYF.

This clone was found many times. CDR3 loop: CASNDGTGEETQYF. DNA for the CDR3: TGTGCCAGCAATGACGGGACAGGGGAAGAGACCCAGTACTTC. This chain links TRBV2 with TRBJ2-5; 10 bases are a match to TRBD1. CDR3 length: 14 amino acids. The V segment lost 7 bases and the J segment 3 bases; nucleotides outside the gene matches: 5. CDR1 and CDR2 from the germline V gene are SNHLY and FYNNEI.

The rearrangement joins TRBV18 to TRBJ2-7; D perhaps matches TRBD2 (6 bases). Trimming took off 5 bases at V and 0 bases at J, with 14 bases between the two ends. Germline values: CDR1 KGHSH, CDR2 LQKENI. This CDR3 region has 15 residues. CDR3 coding DNA: TGTGCCAGCTCAGCAGAACCCGGGAGCTCCTACGAGCAGTACTTC. It codes for CASSAEPGSSYEQYF.

The V call is TRBV4-2, the J call TRBJ2-7; 13 bases align to TRBD2. Germline V gene sequence: CDR1 LGHNA, CDR2 YNFKEQ. V dropped 0 bases and J dropped 6; count of bases not matched to a gene: 14. The CDR3 totals 19 residues. The CDR3 spells CASSQDGTSGTGGTPEQYF. The CDR3 DNA reads TGTGCCAGCAGCCAAGATGGGACTAGCGGGACTGGCGGTACTCCCGAGCAGTACTTC.

The chain combines TRBV5-1 with TRBJ2-7; 7 bases fit TRBD1. The CDR3 contains 14 residues. In germline, CDR1 is SGHRS, CDR2 YFSETQ. Unmatched junction bases numbered 4, after V lost 1 base and J lost 3 bases. CDR3: CASSLQGEIYEQYF. CDR3 DNA sequence: TGCGCCAGCAGCTTGCAGGGGGAAATCTACGAGCAGTACTTC.

The gene calls are TRBV4-1 and TRBJ2-2; D is undetermined. The CDR3 has 22 amino acids. Germline CDR1 and CDR2: MGHRA and YSYEKL. V dropped 1 base and J dropped 6 bases, with 33 bases sitting between them. CDR3 in amino acids: CASSQGTPRMTEWSRFSGELFF. CDR3 nucleotides: TGCGCCAGCAGCCAAGGTACACCACGGATGACGGAATGGTCGCGGTTTTCCGGGGAGCTGTTTTTT.

The chain links TRBV25-1 to TRBJ1-6; 9 bases align to TRBD1. The germline V gene encodes CDR1 MGHDK and CDR2 SYGVNS. Germline trimming cut 4 bases from V and 9 bases from J; bases unmatched to any gene: 4. CDR3 length: 14 residues. The DNA for the CDR3 is TGTGCCAGCAGTGTGGGGACAGGGTTTTCACCCCTCCACTTT. It translates to CASSVGTGFSPLHF.

Concerning this clone itself: The junction and the germline gene differ at one end; a read error may be behind it. This sequence joins TRBV19 and TRBJ2-3; D is perhaps TRBD2 (6 bases). The germline gives CDR1 LNHDA, CDR2 SQIVND (reference sequence). There are 14 residues in the CDR3. The CDR3 nucleotides are TGTGCCAGTAGTATACGGGGGAGCAAAGATACGCAGTATTTT. Its translation: CASSIRGSKDTQYF. The whole variable domain, filled in from reference TRBV19 and TRBJ2-3, reads DGGITQSPKYLFRKEGQNVTLSCEQNLNHDAMYWYRQDPGQGLRLIYYSQIVNDFQKGDIAEGYSVSREKKESFPLTVTSAQKNPTAFYLCASSIRGSKDTQYFGPGTRLTVL.

In its sample, this clone was seen many times. J is TRBJ2-3 and V is TRBV19; D gene unclear. Trimming pared 3 bases from V and 6 bases from J, leaving 10 bases between. This CDR3 has 13 residues. The germline CDR1 and CDR2 sequences are LNHDA and SQIVND (reference sequence). The CDR3 is CASSILSGDTQYF. CDR3 coding DNA: TGTGCCAGTAGTATTCTGAGTGGGGATACGCAGTATTTT. Combining the CDR3 with reference TRBV19 and TRBJ2-3 gives the whole variable domain DGGITQSPKYLFRKEGQNVTLSCEQNLNHDAMYWYRQDPGQGLRLIYYSQIVNDFQKGDIAEGYSVSREKKESFPLTVTSAQKNPTAFYLCASSILSGDTQYFGPGTRLTVL.

The rearrangement links TRBV6-5 to TRBJ1-2; D ambiguous. Germline CDR1 is MNHEY and CDR2 is SVGAGI. Trimming stripped 6 bases from V and 5 bases from J, with 4 bases between. CDR3 length: 10 residues. CDR3 sequence reads: CASSAYGYTF. The DNA of the CDR3 is TGTGCCAGCAGCGCATATGGCTACACCTTC.

The rearrangement links TRBV6-5 to TRBJ2-3, with D hard to call. The CDR3 loop spans 13 amino acids. Trimming stripped 6 bases from V and 6 bases from J, with 13 bases between. Germline V gene data show CDR1 as MNHEY and CDR2 as SVGAGI. The CDR3 bases are TGTGCCAGCAGATTCGACGAGCTGGATACGCAGTATTTT. Amino acid sequence: CASRFDELDTQYF.

The chain carries TRBV7-2 and TRBJ2-7, with D unresolved. CDR3 size: 11 residues. V gave up 6 bases and J gave up 3 bases, with 6 bases separating them. Germline V gives CDR1 SGHTA, CDR2 FQGNSA. The DNA of the CDR3 is TGTGCCAGCAGTCTACGCTACGAGCAGTACTTC. This translates into CASSLRYEQYF.

The genes are TRBV12-5 and TRBJ2-7; 7 positions agree with TRBD1. J lost 2 bases, V lost 1 base, and 5 bases had no gene match. CDR1 and CDR2 from the germline V gene are LGHNT and FRNRAP. The CDR3 is 15 residues long. The CDR3 loop is CASGLGQGATYEQYF. The CDR3 coding sequence is TGTGCTAGTGGTTTGGGACAGGGCGCGACCTACGAGCAGTACTTC. The full variable domain, its missing parts supplied by reference TRBV12-5 and TRBJ2-7, is DARVTQTPRHKVTEMGQEVTMRCQPILGHNTVFWYRQTMMQGLELLAYFRNRAPLDDSGMPKDRFSAEMPDATLATLKIQPSEPRDSAVYFCASGLGQGATYEQYFGPGTRLTVT.

The chain couples TRBV2 to TRBJ1-2; D is uncertain. CDR1 and CDR2 (germline): SNHLY, FYNNEI. The CDR3 sequence is 13 residues long. V was clipped by 7 bases and J by 8 bases, with 17 bases between them. CDR3 bases: TGTGCCAGCACTTCCTCGGTGCTTCGGGGCTACACCTTC. This codes for CASTSSVLRGYTF.

A single count supports this clone. CDR3 nucleotides: TGTGCCAGCAGTCTTCTGGGGGGCGCTACCTACGAGCAGTACTTC. Protein sequence: CASSLLGGATYEQYF. J is TRBJ2-7 and V is TRBV6-1; either TRBD1 or TRBD2 may supply D (6 bases each). V was shortened by 5 bases and J by 2 bases, with 16 bases between the two germline ends. Germline-derived CDR1 and CDR2 are MNHNS and SASEGT. The CDR3 sequence is 15 residues long.

This chain connects TRBV19 to TRBJ1-2, with D possibly being TRBD1 (6 bases). The ends were cut back, 5 bases at V and 2 bases at J, with 12 bases in the middle. Germline V lookup: CDR1 LNHDA, CDR2 SQIVND (reference sequence). The CDR3 consists of 14 residues. The CDR3 nucleotides are TGTGCCAGTAGTCCCCGGACAGCAAACTATGGCTACACCTTC. Translation gives CASSPRTANYGYTF.

This chain connects TRBV5-1 to TRBJ1-2, with D maybe TRBD1 (5 bases). Trimming took off 0 bases at V and 8 bases at J, with 14 bases between the two ends. Per germline, CDR1 SGHRS and CDR2 YFSETQ. The CDR3 length is 14 residues. As DNA, the CDR3 is TGCGCCAGCAGCTTGGATGGGGGAAGGGGAGGCTACACCTTC. Its protein product is CASSLDGGRGGYTF.

V usage is TRBV7-9 and J usage is TRBJ1-3; no reliable D call. The length of the CDR3 is 16 residues. V shed 4 bases and J shed 7 bases, with 20 bases lying between them. Germline-derived CDR1 and CDR2 are SEHNR and FQNEAQ (reference sequence). This CDR3 reads CASSYLGGSVRNTIYF. CDR3 DNA sequence: TGTGCCAGCAGCTATTTGGGCGGGTCCGTGCGGAACACCATATATTTT.

J is TRBJ2-7 and V is TRBV2; D perhaps matches TRBD1 (6 bases). V was trimmed by 4 bases and J by 11 bases, leaving 18 bases between them. The CDR3 runs to 13 residues. Germline V gene data show CDR1 as SNHLY and CDR2 as FYNNEI. The chain's CDR3 is CASSVYRESIEYF. The CDR3 DNA follows: TGTGCCAGCAGTGTTTACAGGGAATCGATTGAGTACTTC.

The chain links TRBV7-2 to TRBJ2-3, with 8 bases fitting TRBD2. The germline V gene encodes CDR1 SGHTA and CDR2 FQGNSA. This CDR3 contains 17 residues. The trim removed 5 bases at V and 1 base at J, leaving 11 bases unmatched. This chain's CDR3 is CASSQPTGGVRTDTQYF. CDR3 sequence (DNA): TGTGCCAGCAGCCAACCAACCGGGGGGGTCCGCACAGATACGCAGTATTTT.

The rearrangement uses TRBV28 and TRBJ2-7; 11 bases map to TRBD2. CDR3 length: 17 residues. CDR1 is MDHEN, CDR2 SYDVKM, per germline. V shed 5 bases, J shed 4 bases, and the junction held 13 bases outside the gene matches. CDR3 bases: TGTGCCAGCAGTCCTGCGGCGGGGACTAGCGGCTTTTACGAGCAGTACTTC. Its protein is CASSPAAGTSGFYEQYF.

The rearrangement uses TRBV6-1 and TRBJ2-7; no reliable D call. V lost 6 bases and J 4 bases, leaving 10 bases between the germline ends. The CDR3 consists of 12 residues. Germline V gene sequence: CDR1 MNHNS, CDR2 SASEGT. CDR3 coding DNA: TGTGCCAGCAGGACGATAGGATACGAGCAGTACTTC. It is translated as CASRTIGYEQYF.

In nucleotides, the CDR3 is TGTGCCAGCAGCTGGGCGGGGGACCCCTACAATGAGCAGTTCTTC. This encodes CASSWAGDPYNEQFF. This chain connects TRBV7-2 to TRBJ2-1; 7 nucleotides match TRBD2. Germline V gives CDR1 SGHTA, CDR2 FQGNSA. The CDR3 is 15 residues long. Losses at the gene ends were 4 bases for V and 2 bases for J; bases not matched to a gene: 5.